These 16 T cell receptor beta chains came from one sample sequenced in a study of T cell responses to AZD1222 COVID-19 vaccine. The repertoire was sequenced with immunoSEQ multiplex PCR; TCRdb's copy has only in-frame clones and lacks some. The sample includes about 140,000 clones, about 90% of them seen just once. Sample: peripheral blood, taken on day 0 of AZD1222 vaccination. The receptors come from an adult in good health.

The V and J genes are TRBV29-1 and TRBJ1-1; D gene uncertain. The CDR3 is made up of 15 amino acids. The V gene lost 2 bases and the J gene lost 2 bases, with 15 bases spanning the gap. Germline CDR1 and CDR2: SQVTM and ANQGSEA. CDR3 protein: CSVESDGRYNTEAFF. In DNA form, the CDR3 reads TGCAGCGTTGAATCGGACGGAAGGTATAACACTGAAGCTTTCTTT.

This chain connects TRBV7-2 to TRBJ2-7; 8 nucleotides match TRBD1. CDR1 is SGHTA, CDR2 FQGNSA, per germline. V lost 5 bases, J lost 5 bases, and 8 bases stayed unmatched. CDR3 size: 14 residues. CDR3 region: CASSTGQGVDEQYF. The CDR3 DNA is TGTGCCAGCAGCACAGGACAGGGTGTCGACGAGCAGTACTTC.

The chain employs TRBV7-9 and TRBJ1-1, with no clear D. Germline V CDR1 and CDR2: SEHNR, FQNEAQ (reference sequence). CDR3 length: 15 residues. The V end was cut by 1 base, the J end by 3 bases, with 12 bases between. The chain's CDR3 is CASSLVGSVHTEAFF. CDR3 nucleotide sequence: TGTGCCAGCAGCTTAGTTGGGTCTGTCCACACTGAAGCTTTCTTT. Drawing the rest from reference TRBV7-9 and TRBJ1-1, the complete variable domain is DTGVSQNPRHKITKRGQNVTFRCDPISEHNRLYWYRQTLGQGPEFLTYFQNEAQLEKSRLLSDRFSAERPKGSFSTLEIQRTEQGDSAMYLCASSLVGSVHTEAFFGQGTRLTVV.

The rearrangement links TRBV24-1 to TRBJ2-2; D is ambiguous. V lost 5 bases and J lost 3, with 9 bases in between. CDR1 is KGHDR, CDR2 SFDVKD, per germline. The CDR3 covers 14 residues. The CDR3 bases are TGTGCCACCAGTGGGAACAGACACACCGGGGAGCTGTTTTTT. It is translated as CATSGNRHTGELFF.

This clone was counted a single time. This chain uses TRBV19 with TRBJ1-1; D may be TRBD1 (6 bases). The ends were cut back, 5 bases at V and 7 bases at J, with 11 bases in the middle. This CDR3 contains 12 residues. CDR1 and CDR2 from the germline V gene are LNHDA and SQIVND (reference sequence). The CDR3: CASSPKGGEAFF. The CDR3 nucleotides read TGTGCCAGTAGTCCCAAGGGGGGTGAAGCTTTCTTT.

This chain uses TRBV7-2 with TRBJ1-3; D remains unclear. The CDR3 runs to 15 residues. Trimming left V 2 bases short and J 4 bases short, with 12 bases between. The germline CDR1 and CDR2 sequences are SGHTA and FQGNSA. This CDR3 reads CASSLSNLPGNTIYF. The CDR3 DNA sequence: TGTGCCAGCAGCTTATCGAACCTACCCGGAAACACCATATATTTT.

The chain combines TRBV19 with TRBJ2-2; the D call may be TRBD1 or TRBD2 (5 bases each). Germline loops: CDR1 LNHDA, CDR2 SQIVND (reference sequence). Trimming removed 7 bases at V and 2 bases at J, with 14 bases between. The CDR3 covers 15 residues. CDR3 nucleotides: TGTGCCAGTACCACTCGGGGCTATAACACCGGGGAGCTGTTTTTT. Encoded protein: CASTTRGYNTGELFF.

The rearrangement joins TRBV7-2 to TRBJ1-1; D perhaps matches TRBD1 (5 bases). Between the trimmed V and J ends, which lost 1 base and 1 base, there was a span of 13 bases. Germline CDR1 reads SGHTA; CDR2 reads FQGNSA. This CDR3 region has 16 residues. CDR3 DNA sequence: TGTGCCAGCAGCTTAGTCGGGGGTGGGCAGAACACTGAAGCTTTCTTT. Translating gives CASSLVGGGQNTEAFF.

This chain uses TRBV28 with TRBJ2-6, with D maybe TRBD1 (6 bases). Germline CDR1 MDHEN, CDR2 SYDVKM. The CDR3 loop spans 17 amino acids. V lost 3 bases to trimming and J lost 0 bases, with 12 bases between them. The CDR3 nucleotides read TGTGCCAGCAGTTTGCAGGGGTCCCACTCTGGGGCCAACGTCCTGACTTTC. The encoded protein is CASSLQGSHSGANVLTF.

This clone was recorded once. The V and J genes are TRBV7-2 and TRBJ1-5; D not resolved. Germline loops: CDR1 SGHTA, CDR2 FQGNSA. This CDR3 has 13 amino acids. V lost 5 bases to trimming and J lost 4 bases, with 9 bases between them. The chain's CDR3 is CASSPDGNQPQHF. CDR3 nucleotide sequence: TGTGCCAGCAGCCCCGACGGAAATCAGCCCCAGCATTTT. The full variable domain, in which reference TRBV7-2 and TRBJ1-5 provide the parts outside the CDR3, is GAGVSQSPSNKVTEKGKDVELRCDPISGHTALYWYRQSLGQGLEFLIYFQGNSAPDKSGLPSDRFSAERTGGSVSTLTIQRTQQEDSAVYLCASSPDGNQPQHFGDGTRLSIL.

The chain couples TRBV12-3 or TRBV12-4 to TRBJ1-3; D uncertain. Trimming left V 3 bases short and J 4 bases short, with 4 bases between. This CDR3 spans 12 amino acids. In DNA form, the CDR3 reads TGTGCCAGCAGTTTCGAGGGAAACACCATATATTTT. Translated: CASSFEGNTIYF.

V usage is TRBV29-1 and J usage is TRBJ1-1; 8 positions agree with TRBD1. The CDR3 loop spans 14 amino acids. Trimming at V came to 7 bases and at J to 5 bases, leaving 12 bases not matched to a gene. CDR1 SQVTM and CDR2 ANQGSEA come from the germline V gene. The CDR3 is CSAFLQGAQTEAFF. The CDR3 region has the DNA TGCAGCGCCTTCCTTCAGGGGGCGCAGACTGAAGCTTTCTTT.

V gene TRBV27 combines with J gene TRBJ2-2, with 12 bases identical to TRBD2. The CDR3 covers 17 residues. V lost 4 bases to trimming and J lost 6 bases; unmatched junction nucleotides: 9. Germline CDR1 reads MNHEY; CDR2 reads SMNVEV (reference sequence). This CDR3 reads CASSSETSGRGAGELFF. Written as DNA, the CDR3 is TGTGCCAGCAGTTCGGAGACTAGCGGGAGAGGTGCCGGGGAGCTGTTTTTT.

The V gene is TRBV2, the J gene TRBJ1-1; D remains ambiguous. CDR1 is SNHLY and CDR2 is FYNNEI in the germline V gene. Trimming removed 3 bases at V and 0 bases at J, with 11 bases between. The CDR3 is made up of 15 amino acids. The CDR3 nucleotides read TGTGCCAGCAGTGATAGCGAGATCATGAACACTGAAGCTTTCTTT. Translation: CASSDSEIMNTEAFF.

The chain uses TRBV3-1 (or the pseudogene TRBV3-2) and TRBJ1-2, with TRBD1 identical over 8 bases. Germline assignment: CDR1 LGHDT and CDR2 YNNKEL (reference sequence). The CDR3 has 12 residues. Trimming removed 10 bases from V and 6 bases from J; junction bases left unmatched: 7. CDR3 loop: CATKTGVHGYTF. CDR3 nucleotide sequence: TGTGCCACCAAGACAGGGGTGCATGGCTACACCTTC.

The chain employs TRBV13 and TRBJ1-4; TRBD1 agrees at 10 bases. The CDR3 sequence is 14 residues long. With 3 bases clipped from V and 7 bases from J, the junction kept 2 bases outside the gene matches. Germline V gives CDR1 PRHDT, CDR2 FYEKMQ (reference sequence). CDR3 sequence: CASSFRTGGEKLFF. The CDR3 nucleotides read TGTGCCAGCAGCTTCAGGACAGGGGGTGAAAAACTGTTTTTT.